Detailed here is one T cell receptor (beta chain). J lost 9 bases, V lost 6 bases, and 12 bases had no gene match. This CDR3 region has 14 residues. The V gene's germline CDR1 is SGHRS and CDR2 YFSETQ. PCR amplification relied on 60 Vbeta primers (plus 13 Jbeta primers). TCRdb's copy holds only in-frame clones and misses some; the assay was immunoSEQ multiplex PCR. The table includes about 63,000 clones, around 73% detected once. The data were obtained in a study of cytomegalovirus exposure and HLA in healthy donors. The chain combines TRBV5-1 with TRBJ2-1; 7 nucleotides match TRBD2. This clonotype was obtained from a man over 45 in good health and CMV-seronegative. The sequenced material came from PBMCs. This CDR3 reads CASTSGVVGGEQFF. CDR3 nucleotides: TGCGCCAGCACCAGCGGGGTTGTCGGGGGTGAGCAGTTCTTC.